This T cell receptor beta chain is drawn from a study of OX40 agonist ivuxolimab in advanced cancers. Points from the study as a whole: Certain nonresponders additionally had low normalized T-cell clonal expansion.

Excluded were patients having autoimmune disease history or systemic immunosuppression. Drawing of blood for sampling happened at baseline, at cycle 4 day 1, and at cycle 7 day 1. Profiled with immunoSEQ multiplex PCR; TCRdb holds only in-frame clones, not every one. This sample has about 73,000 clones, with approximately 90% found just once. CDR3 length: 14 residues. V lost 0 bases and J 0 bases, leaving 6 bases between the germline ends. Germline CDR1 and CDR2: SGHNT and YYREEE (reference sequence). This clone showed up just once. Its antigen is as yet unknown. The material was CD4+ or CD8+ T cells sorted from blood, obtained in a trial of the OX40 agonist ivuxolimab. The chain couples TRBV5-4 to TRBJ1-2; no clear D gene. This TCR was recovered from an adult with an advanced solid tumor such as melanoma, head and neck, liver or kidney cancer. The CDR3 DNA sequence: TGTGCCAGCAGCTTGGGCACTTCTAACTATGGCTACACCTTC. The encoded protein is CASSLGTSNYGYTF.